This record looks at one T cell receptor (beta chain) sequence and its context. Antigen unknown. TCRdb's copy holds only in-frame clones and misses some; the assay was immunoSEQ multiplex PCR. This table holds 120,000 or so clones, around nine tenths found once. The data derive from a study of T cell responses to AZD1222 COVID-19 vaccine. CDR1 is MNHEY and CDR2 is SVGEGT in the germline V gene. The V and J ends lost 6 bases and 10 bases, in that order; junction bases with no gene match: 13. CDR3 length: 15 residues. Findings and limits, study-wide: Vaccination with two AZD1222 doses was followed by a rise in Spike-specific TCR breadth and depth.

This rearrangement joins TRBV6-2 or TRBV6-3 to TRBJ1-5; 9 bases are a match to TRBD1. Sequenced here: peripheral blood, sampled on day 0 of AZD1222 vaccination. This TCR was sampled from an adult in good health. The CDR3 reads CASSSQGAGESPQHF. The CDR3, as DNA: TGTGCCAGCAGCTCACAGGGGGCAGGGGAATCACCCCAGCATTTT.